Each of the 8 T cell receptor beta chains below was sequenced from the same sample in a study of Ad26.COV2.S vaccination and SARS-CoV-2 variants. Using immunoSEQ multiplex PCR, the repertoire was profiled, and TCRdb retains in-frame clones only, with some absent. The top ten clones hold 2.1% of a sample with fewer than 400,000 clones, over 80% of them seen once. As to treatment: 15 to 20 received Ad26.COV2.S at low or high dose, single or two shots; 5 received placebo; per-sample allocation not given. Sampling happened 63 days after the first vaccine or placebo injection. The sample here was peripheral blood, taken in a trial of Ad26.COV2.S vaccine versus placebo. The receptors were sampled from a person between 18 and 59 years old who received the Ad26.COV2.S COVID-19 vaccine or a placebo.

The chain has TRBV5-1 and TRBJ1-6; D uncertain. This CDR3 is built from 18 residues. Trimming took off 4 bases at V and 6 bases at J, with 23 bases between the two ends. Germline-derived CDR1 and CDR2 are SGHRS and YFSETQ. This CDR3 reads CASSRTARPANLNSPLHF. The CDR3 DNA sequence: TGCGCCAGCAGCCGAACAGCCCGGCCAGCCAACCTTAATTCACCCCTCCACTTT.

The chain employs TRBV30 and TRBJ2-7, with TRBD1 as a possible D gene (5 bases). CDR1 is GTSNPN, CDR2 SVGIG, per germline (reference sequence). This CDR3 has 14 residues. The V end was cut by 1 base, the J end by 4 bases, with 14 bases between. The DNA for the CDR3 is TGTGCCTGGAGTGGGTTTCAGGGCGAGTACGAGCAGTACTTC. Encoded protein: CAWSGFQGEYEQYF.

This clone was detected only once. The rearrangement uses TRBV11-3 and TRBJ1-1; 9 bases match TRBD1. This CDR3 spans 14 amino acids. Losses at the gene ends were 5 bases for V and 1 base for J; bases not matched to a gene: 2. The germline V gene has CDR1 SGHNT and CDR2 YENEEA. CDR3 bases: TGTGCCAGCAGCATACAGGGGGCGAACACTGAAGCTTTCTTT. It is translated as CASSIQGANTEAFF.

V is TRBV15 and J is TRBJ2-3, with D maybe TRBD2 (6 bases). Germline CDR1 is LNHNV and CDR2 is YYDKDF (reference sequence). The CDR3 spans 15 residues. The ends were cut back, 8 bases at V and 2 bases at J, with 17 bases in the middle. In nucleotides, the CDR3 is TGTGCCACCGCTTCGGCGGGGCACCCCACAGATACGCAGTATTTT. As protein: CATASAGHPTDTQYF.

This clone was picked up one time. Here the CDR3 reads CASSHGQGPDTQYF. The CDR3 bases are TGCGCCAGCAGCCACGGACAGGGGCCAGATACGCAGTATTTT. The chain carries TRBV5-1 and TRBJ2-3; 9 nucleotides line up with TRBD1. The CDR3 length is 14 residues. J gave up 4 bases and V 4 bases, and 4 bases lay outside the gene matches. The V gene's germline CDR1 is SGHRS and CDR2 YFSETQ.

J is TRBJ2-5 and V is TRBV7-9, with 10 bases matching TRBD1. The V segment lost 6 bases and the J segment 2 bases; nucleotides outside the gene matches: 12. Looked up from germline, CDR1 is SEHNR and CDR2 is FQNEAQ (reference sequence). This CDR3 is built from 17 residues. Here the CDR3 DNA reads TGTGCCAGCAGTCGCGCAGCCGGGACAGGGGTTCAAGAGACCCAGTACTTC. Its translation is CASSRAAGTGVQETQYF. Supplemented by reference TRBV7-9 and TRBJ2-5, the full variable domain reads DTGVSQNPRHKITKRGQNVTFRCDPISEHNRLYWYRQTLGQGPEFLTYFQNEAQLEKSRLLSDRFSAERPKGSFSTLEIQRTEQGDSAMYLCASSRAAGTGVQETQYFGPGTRLLVL.

This clone was counted only a few times. CDR3 sequence: CASSLLARSSYEQYF. CDR3 nucleotide sequence: TGTGCCAGCAGCTTGCTTGCCCGTTCCTCCTACGAGCAGTACTTC. The chain employs TRBV5-5 and TRBJ2-7; D remains unclear. From germline, CDR1 is SGHKS and CDR2 YYEKEE (reference sequence). This CDR3 has 15 residues. Trimming stripped 1 base from V and 0 bases from J, with 11 bases between.

The chain carries TRBV2 and TRBJ2-3; 7 bases fit TRBD2. Germline-derived CDR1 and CDR2 are SNHLY and FYNNEI. The V and J ends lost 5 bases and 10 bases, in that order; junction bases with no gene match: 3. CDR3 length equals 11 residues. The CDR3 loop is CASSTSGAQYF. CDR3 nucleotides: TGTGCCAGCAGTACAAGCGGGGCGCAGTATTTT. The entire variable domain, with the rest obtained from reference TRBV2 and TRBJ2-3, is as follows: EPEVTQTPSHQVTQMGQEVILRCVPISNHLYFYWYRQILGQKVEFLVSFYNNEISEKSEIFDDQFSVERPDGSNFTLKIRSTKLEDSAMYFCASSTSGAQYFGPGTRLTVL.